A single sample is the source of the 8 T cell receptor beta chains below, sequenced in a study of T cells after posttransplantation cyclophosphamide (dated by TCRdb to between 2015 and 2016). To prepare the library, the immunoSEQ multiplex PCR assay was applied. The clones in this table, taken by TCRdb from immuneACCESS, are in-frame only. Not every clone is retained; where verified, under half of the shortfall comes from an unresolved V gene, and the cause of the rest is unknown. The sample table holds tens of thousands of clones, of which about 92% were seen once. Of the sample, about 2.5% falls within the top ten clones. The meaning of the sample's treatment or condition label: high-dose cyclophosphamide on days +3 and +4 as single-agent GVHD prophylaxis. PTCy patients received busulfan and fludarabine conditioning, a related or unrelated marrow graft, and cyclophosphamide on days +3 and +4.

The sample consisted of PBMCs, taken 62 days after allogeneic stem cell transplant with posttransplant cyclophosphamide. The receptor set was obtained from a male patient in his sixties who received an allogeneic stem cell transplant from a related donor and was CMV-positive. Following a transplant, a fraction of the T cells may be traceable to the graft donor.

The rearrangement links TRBV10-3 to TRBJ1-2; no clear D gene. V was cut by 0 bases and J by 3 bases, with 11 bases left in between. Germline V lookup: CDR1 ENHRY, CDR2 SYGVKD. The CDR3 runs to 15 residues. CDR3 bases: TGTGCCATCAGTGAGTCTAGAATTTTGGACTATGGCTACACCTTC. Translating it yields CAISESRILDYGYTF.

The chain has TRBV9 and TRBJ2-3; 8 nucleotides match TRBD2. Losses at the gene ends were 0 bases for V and 6 bases for J; bases not matched to a gene: 6. This CDR3 has 15 residues. Germline lookup yields CDR1 SGDLS and CDR2 YYNGEE. The CDR3: CASSVAGTRVDTQYF. CDR3 sequence (DNA): TGTGCCAGCAGCGTAGCCGGGACTAGAGTCGATACGCAGTATTTT.

This chain connects TRBV2 to TRBJ2-7; no firm D call. This CDR3 contains 12 residues. Deletions cut 5 bases from V and 3 bases from J, with 8 bases between. Per germline, CDR1 SNHLY and CDR2 FYNNEI. The chain's CDR3 is CASSPFGYEQYF. The CDR3 nucleotides read TGTGCCAGCAGTCCGTTCGGCTACGAGCAGTACTTC.

This sequence joins TRBV2 and TRBJ1-5, with D possibly matching TRBD1 (6 bases). Germline V gene data show CDR1 as SNHLY and CDR2 as FYNNEI. The CDR3 contains 14 residues. Trimming removed 4 bases from V and 5 bases from J, with 12 bases in between. CDR3 bases: TGTGCCAGCAGTGTAGGGACAACCGATCAGCCCCAGCATTTT. It encodes CASSVGTTDQPQHF. The entire variable domain, with the rest obtained from reference TRBV2 and TRBJ1-5, is as follows: EPEVTQTPSHQVTQMGQEVILRCVPISNHLYFYWYRQILGQKVEFLVSFYNNEISEKSEIFDDQFSVERPDGSNFTLKIRSTKLEDSAMYFCASSVGTTDQPQHFGDGTRLSIL.

This chain connects TRBV30 to TRBJ1-3; no reliable D call. Trimming pared 5 bases from V and 4 bases from J, leaving 18 bases between. CDR1 is GTSNPN and CDR2 is SVGIG in the germline V gene (reference sequence). This CDR3 is 15 amino acids long. The CDR3 protein is CAWAPFRGGGNTIYF. In DNA form, the CDR3 reads TGTGCCTGGGCTCCGTTTCGGGGAGGCGGAAACACCATATATTTT.

This clone has just one count. The chain combines TRBV15 with TRBJ2-7; maybe TRBD2 (6 bases). V lost 0 bases, J lost 12 bases, and 12 bases lay in between. This CDR3 is built from 12 residues. In germline, CDR1 is LNHNV, CDR2 YYDKDF (reference sequence). The CDR3 here is CATSRERGGLYF. The CDR3 DNA reads TGTGCCACCAGCAGAGAGAGGGGAGGATTGTACTTC.

The V gene is TRBV11-2, the J gene TRBJ2-2; D is possibly TRBD1 (6 bases). CDR3 length: 17 residues. Deletions cut 5 bases from V and 0 bases from J, with 16 bases between. CDR1 and CDR2 (germline): SGHAT, FQNNGV. In nucleotides, the CDR3 is TGTGCCAGCAGCCCCGGAAGAGGGGGAACGAACACCGGGGAGCTGTTTTTT. Encoded protein: CASSPGRGGTNTGELFF.

The V gene is TRBV4-1, the J gene TRBJ2-1; 8 nucleotides line up with TRBD1. The germline V gene has CDR1 MGHRA and CDR2 YSYEKL. There are 16 residues in the CDR3. Losses at the gene ends were 5 bases for V and 1 base for J; bases not matched to a gene: 7. The CDR3 coding sequence is TGCGCCAGCAGCTATTCGACAGGGGCGTCCTACAATGAGCAGTTCTTC. Amino acid sequence: CASSYSTGASYNEQFF.